This TCR beta chain was sequenced in a study of blood T cell repertoires in COVID-19. Assay used: immunoSEQ multiplex PCR; TCRdb lists only in-frame clones, some missing. The sample consists of under 200,000 clones, 80% to 85% of them appearing once. The clonotype was recovered from a man aged 18 to 29 with active or convalescent COVID-19. The sample consisted of peripheral blood.

CDR3 DNA: TGCGCCAGCAGCTCACCGACGGGAAAGAATGAGCAGTTCTTC. Its translation: CASSSPTGKNEQFF. The gene calls are TRBV5-1 and TRBJ2-1, with a tentative D call TRBD2 (5 bases). Trimming shortened V by 3 bases and J by 7 bases, and 14 bases separated the two germline ends. CDR1 and CDR2 from the germline V gene are SGHRS and YFSETQ. This CDR3 has 14 residues.